This T cell receptor beta chain was found in a study of circulating and synovial CD4+ cells in juvenile arthritis. Whole-study findings and limits: Some such blood samples were as oligoclonal as synovium.

Points on this clone: The antigen remains undetermined.

Clones were sequenced by immunoSEQ multiplex PCR, and TCRdb holds only the in-frame ones, with some missing. The table has about 30,000 clones, 90% to 95% seen once; the top ten hold about 3.1%. Per germline, CDR1 LNHNV and CDR2 YYDKDF (reference sequence). The CDR3 spans 15 residues. J gave up 2 bases and V 3 bases, and 1 base lay outside the gene matches. This sequence originates from a human donor with juvenile idiopathic arthritis. J is TRBJ2-6 and V is TRBV15, with 7 bases lining up with TRBD1. Specimen: CD4+ T cells from blood. As DNA, the CDR3 is TGTGCCACCAGCAGCGACAGGGCTGGGGCCAACGTCCTGACTTTC. The encoded protein is CATSSDRAGANVLTF.